A selection of T cell receptor beta chains follows, all from one sample in a study of early T cells in non-severe SARS-CoV-2 infection. TCRdb fed the 5' RACE reads into MiXCR, producing one record per CDR3 protein. The sample lists about 38,000 distinct CDR3 sequences, around 6.5% occurring once. The specimen was whole blood, collected at baseline. Receptor source: an adult who was a healthcare worker with PCR-confirmed SARS-CoV-2 infection or an uninfected control (not recorded which). Each CDR3 is given with its conserved first and last residue. Only part of the rows carry a size: once, few, many, or a class if the clone is expanded.

v_call clone_size cdr3_aa
TRBV27 - CASSPDQGRDQPQHF
TRBV11-2 - CASSYGNQETQYF
TRBV12-2 once CASRLARGFTEAIF
TRBV20-1 many CSARVLDNQPQHF
TRBV6-5 - CASRDRVDNSPLHF
TRBV5-1 - CASSFGTGGREQYF
TRBV7-3 many CASSLNGEVSHNEQFF
TRBV5-1 many CASSLTGGSDFFYEQYF
TRBV11-2 many CATLLVRAGTAGQRGANVLTF
TRBV30 many CAWSPPGSGANVLTF